This T cell receptor beta chain was identified in a study of blood T cells in healthy people across ages. Together with a sample-barcoded 5' primer, a J-beta primer mix was included in a second PCR lasting about 6 to 12 cycles. Every cDNA molecule carried a tag from a template-switch adaptor bearing 12 random nucleotides. In TCRdb, the 5' RACE reads were re-called with MiXCR into one record per CDR3 protein. The sample contains roughly 1,800,000 distinct CDR3 sequences, around 50% of which appear only once. V dropped 4 bases and J dropped 7; count of bases not matched to a gene: 8. The germline CDR1 and CDR2 sequences are LGHNA and YSLEER. This CDR3 spans 14 amino acids.

The sequence came from a middle-aged woman in good health. Sequencing was done on a sample of blood. The chain employs TRBV4-3 and TRBJ1-2; TRBD1 matches 8 bases. CDR3 loop: CASSPDRAGCGYTF. CDR3 nucleotides: TGCGCCAGCAGCCCGGACAGGGCAGGCTGTGGCTACACCTTC.